The clone carrying this T cell receptor beta chain was counted many times. Its specificity is not known. The iRepertoire nested amplicon-rescue multiplex PCR amplified TCR alpha and beta CDR3s from RNA. One-step reverse transcription and amplification started from about 100-400 ng of tissue mRNA or PBMC total RNA. From the multiplex PCR reads, TCRdb called clonotypes with MiXCR, one entry per CDR3 protein. The repertoire holds approximately 100,000 distinct CDR3 sequences, with under 30% as singletons. This sample was included in a study of glioma-infiltrating T cells. Points from the study as a whole: Tissue and blood shared very few CDR3 sequences. Above-expected tissue-blood divergence occurred in all gliomas, most in low-grade ones.

Deletions cut 3 bases from V and 1 base from J, with 12 bases between. This CDR3 is 16 amino acids long. Germline V gives CDR1 KGHDR, CDR2 SFDVKD. This clonotype was obtained from a human donor with low-grade glioma or glioblastoma, undergoing nonglioma brain surgery, or in good health (not recorded which). The chain links TRBV24-1 to TRBJ2-1; D not resolved. Sequencing was carried out using glioma tissue, nonneoplastic brain tissue, or PBMCs (not recorded which). The CDR3 spells CATSDPSAGSYNEQFF. DNA of the CDR3: TGTGCCACCAGTGATCCCTCGGCCGGTTCCTACAATGAGCAGTTCTTC.